These 15 T cell receptor beta chains share one sample of origin, sequenced in a study of cytomegalovirus exposure and HLA in healthy donors. The PCR ran on 60 Vbeta and 13 Jbeta primers. Some clones are missing from TCRdb's copy, which holds only in-frame ones; the method was immunoSEQ multiplex PCR. Of some 110,000 clones detected, about 70% appear once; the ten largest clones hold less than 3.5%. Sequencing was performed on PBMCs. These receptors were obtained from a female donor in good health and CMV-seronegative.

The chain combines TRBV2 with TRBJ2-7; D possibly corresponds to TRBD2 (5 bases). The germline V gene has CDR1 SNHLY and CDR2 FYNNEI. CDR3 size: 13 residues. The V end lost 3 bases, the J end lost 3 bases, and 9 bases lay between the germline ends. The CDR3 DNA sequence: TGTGCCAGCAGTGACGGGATCGGCTACGAGCAGTACTTC. It translates to CASSDGIGYEQYF. The full variable domain, its missing parts supplied by reference TRBV2 and TRBJ2-7, is EPEVTQTPSHQVTQMGQEVILRCVPISNHLYFYWYRQILGQKVEFLVSFYNNEISEKSEIFDDQFSVERPDGSNFTLKIRSTKLEDSAMYFCASSDGIGYEQYFGPGTRLTVT.

The genes are TRBV7-2 and TRBJ2-1; TRBD2 matches at 9 bases. The V gene's germline CDR1 is SGHTA and CDR2 FQGNSA. Losses at the gene ends were 1 base for V and 7 bases for J; bases not matched to a gene: 2. The CDR3 contains 14 residues. The DNA for the CDR3 is TGTGCCAGCAGCTTAGGACTAGCGGAAAATGAGCAGTTCTTC. Translated: CASSLGLAENEQFF.

The chain is built from TRBV25-1 and TRBJ2-1, with D hard to call. This CDR3 region has 11 residues. Germline CDR1 MGHDK, CDR2 SYGVNS. V was cut by 5 bases and J by 15 bases, with 14 bases left in between. CDR3 sequence: CASSNEVVRFF. CDR3 in DNA: TGTGCCAGCAGTAACGAGGTAGTTCGGTTCTTC.

This clone was seen a handful of times. J is TRBJ1-1 and V is TRBV28; 7 bases map to TRBD1. CDR1 and CDR2 from the germline V gene are MDHEN and SYDVKM. J gave up 12 bases and V 1 base, and 8 bases lay outside the gene matches. The CDR3 loop spans 13 amino acids. The CDR3 region is CASSLYSGQLTFF. CDR3 nucleotides: TGTGCCAGCAGTTTATATTCGGGACAGTTAACTTTCTTT.

This chain joins TRBV10-1 and TRBJ2-2; TRBD2 matches at 11 bases. The CDR3 is 17 amino acids. The trim removed 6 bases at V and 6 bases at J, leaving 12 bases unmatched. Germline V CDR1 and CDR2: WNHNN, SYGVQD (reference sequence). CDR3 sequence: CASSPARLAGGSGELFF. CDR3 sequence (DNA): TGCGCCAGCAGCCCCGCCCGGCTAGCGGGAGGATCCGGGGAGCTGTTTTTT.

The chain employs TRBV27 and TRBJ2-5; the match to TRBD2 covers 10 bases. This CDR3 has 15 residues. Looked up from germline, CDR1 is MNHEY and CDR2 is SMNVEV (reference sequence). V lost 2 bases, J lost 3 bases, and 3 bases stayed unmatched. CDR3 sequence: CASSLASGSKETQYF. CDR3 sequence (DNA): TGTGCCAGCAGTTTAGCTAGCGGGAGTAAAGAGACCCAGTACTTC.

The chain carries TRBV27 and TRBJ1-5, with unresolved D. The CDR3 spans 14 residues. Trimming cost V 6 bases and J 4 bases, with 13 bases left between them. Germline assignment: CDR1 MNHEY and CDR2 SMNVEV (reference sequence). CDR3 protein: CASRPVGVNQPQHF. The DNA for the CDR3 is TGTGCCAGCAGACCCGTCGGGGTAAATCAGCCCCAGCATTTT.

A few counts support this clone. The V call is TRBV25-1, the J call TRBJ2-7; 10 nucleotides match TRBD2. V lost 0 bases, J lost 1 base, and 6 bases stayed unmatched. The germline CDR1 and CDR2 sequences are MGHDK and SYGVNS. The CDR3 is made up of 17 amino acids. The CDR3 DNA reads as TGTGCCAGCAGTGAATACCGAGCGGGAGGGCCTTCCTACGAGCAGTACTTC. This encodes CASSEYRAGGPSYEQYF.

The chain has TRBV10-2 and TRBJ1-6; 7 bases match TRBD1. Trimming at V came to 8 bases and at J to 7 bases, leaving 8 bases not matched to a gene. Per germline, CDR1 WSHSY and CDR2 SAAADI. The length of the CDR3 is 14 residues. The CDR3 DNA follows: TGCGCCAGCCGACAGGGTGGGCAAAATTCACCCCTCCACTTT. Translating gives CASRQGGQNSPLHF.

The V and J genes are TRBV28 and TRBJ2-7; D unclear. CDR1 is MDHEN and CDR2 is SYDVKM in the germline V gene. Trimming pared 5 bases from V and 2 bases from J, leaving 7 bases between. The CDR3 totals 12 residues. The CDR3 region has the DNA TGTGCCAGCAGTCTAACCCCCTACGAGCAGTACTTC. It translates to CASSLTPYEQYF.

V usage is TRBV19 and J usage is TRBJ2-3; 15 bases are a match to TRBD2. V lost 4 bases, J lost 5 bases, and 1 base stayed unmatched. The germline gives CDR1 LNHDA, CDR2 SQIVND (reference sequence). CDR3 length equals 15 residues. Here the CDR3 DNA reads TGTGCCAGTAGTACGGGACTAGCGGGAGGAGATACGCAGTATTTT. Translated: CASSTGLAGGDTQYF.

The CDR3 loop is CASSPPVRDFPYNEQFF. In DNA, the CDR3 is TGTGCCAGCAGCCCCCCCGTGAGGGACTTCCCCTACAATGAGCAGTTCTTC. The chain links TRBV14 to TRBJ2-1, with D possibly matching TRBD2 (6 bases). Trimming cost V 4 bases and J 2 bases, with 18 bases left between them. Per germline, CDR1 SGHDN and CDR2 FVKESK. The length of the CDR3 is 17 residues.

The chain carries TRBV19 and TRBJ2-2; TRBD2 matches at 7 bases. CDR3 length equals 15 residues. The trim removed 3 bases at V and 6 bases at J, leaving 7 bases unmatched. Germline CDR1 reads LNHDA; CDR2 reads SQIVND (reference sequence). In nucleotides, the CDR3 is TGTGCCAGTAGTATCCCCCAAGCGGGATCCGGGGAGCTGTTTTTT. Translated, it gives CASSIPQAGSGELFF.

The rearrangement links TRBV5-1 to TRBJ1-4; D perhaps matches TRBD1 (5 bases). This CDR3 is 16 amino acids long. The V gene's germline CDR1 is SGHRS and CDR2 YFSETQ. Trimming shortened V by 2 bases and J by 3 bases, and 14 bases separated the two germline ends. CDR3 sequence reads: CASSFDDGGANEKLFF. In DNA, the CDR3 is TGCGCCAGCAGCTTTGACGACGGGGGAGCTAATGAAAAACTGTTTTTT.

The chain has TRBV28 and TRBJ1-4, with TRBD1 identical over 7 bases. The V segment lost 5 bases and the J segment 8 bases; nucleotides outside the gene matches: 8. This CDR3 region has 14 residues. CDR1 MDHEN and CDR2 SYDVKM come from the germline V gene. The CDR3 region has the DNA TGTGCCAGCAGTAATGACAGGGAAGGCGAAAAACTGTTTTTT. This codes for CASSNDREGEKLFF.